This T cell receptor beta chain derives from a study of PD-1 blockade in classical Hodgkin lymphoma. Generated by immunoSEQ multiplex PCR, the TCRdb table keeps only in-frame clones and is missing some. This sample has approximately 70,000 clones, with 85% to 95% found just once. CDR3 length equals 14 residues. Looked up from germline, CDR1 is SGHRS and CDR2 is YFSETQ. V dropped 0 bases and J dropped 5 bases, with 8 bases sitting between them. After autologous stem cell transplantation all patients relapsed, and prior brentuximab vedotin exposure differed between cohorts. The source of this sequence is a human donor with classical Hodgkin lymphoma. The sample was peripheral blood mononuclear cells (PBMCs), taken at baseline. J is TRBJ2-2 and V is TRBV5-1; D not resolved. The CDR3 nucleotides are TGCGCCAGCAGCTTGGAGGCCGGAACCGGGGAGCTGTTTTTT. Amino acid sequence: CASSLEAGTGELFF.